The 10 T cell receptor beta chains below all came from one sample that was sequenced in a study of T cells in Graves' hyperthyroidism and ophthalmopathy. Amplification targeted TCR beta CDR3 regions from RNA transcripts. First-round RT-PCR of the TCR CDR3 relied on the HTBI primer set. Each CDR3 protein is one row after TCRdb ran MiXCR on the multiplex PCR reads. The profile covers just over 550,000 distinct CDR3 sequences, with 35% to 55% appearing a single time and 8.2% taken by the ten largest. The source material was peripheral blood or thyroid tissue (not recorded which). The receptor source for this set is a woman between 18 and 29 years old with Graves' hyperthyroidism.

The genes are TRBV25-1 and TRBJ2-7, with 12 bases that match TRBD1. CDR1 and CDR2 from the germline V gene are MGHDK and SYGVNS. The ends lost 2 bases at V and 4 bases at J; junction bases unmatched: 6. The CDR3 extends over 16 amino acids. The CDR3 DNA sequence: TGTGCCAGCAGTGAACCGGGACAGGGGGCAGTGTACGAGCAGTACTTC. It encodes CASSEPGQGAVYEQYF.

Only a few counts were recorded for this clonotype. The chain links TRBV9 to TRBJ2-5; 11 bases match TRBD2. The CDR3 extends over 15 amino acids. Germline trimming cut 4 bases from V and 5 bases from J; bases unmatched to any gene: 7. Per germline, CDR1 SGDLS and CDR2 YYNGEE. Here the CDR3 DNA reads TGTGCCAGCAGCCTAACTAGCGGGAGATTGGAGACCCAGTACTTC. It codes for CASSLTSGRLETQYF. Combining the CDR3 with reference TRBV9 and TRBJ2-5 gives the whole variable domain DSGVTQTPKHLITATGQRVTLRCSPRSGDLSVYWYQQSLDQGLQFLIQYYNGEERAKGNILERFSAQQFPDLHSELNLSSLELGDSALYFCASSLTSGRLETQYFGPGTRLLVL.

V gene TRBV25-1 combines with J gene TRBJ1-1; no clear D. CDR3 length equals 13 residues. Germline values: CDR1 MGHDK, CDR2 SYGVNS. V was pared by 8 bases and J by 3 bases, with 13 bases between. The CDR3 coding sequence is TGTGCCAGCTCATCTCGTACTGACACTGAAGCTTTCTTT. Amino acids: CASSSRTDTEAFF.

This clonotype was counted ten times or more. In DNA, the CDR3 is TGCAGTGCTAGAGATGCAGGGGCTGGACTGTTTTTT. It encodes CSARDAGAGLFF. The chain links TRBV20-1 to TRBJ1-4; tentative D call: TRBD1 (6 bases). V lost 0 bases and J lost 13, with 12 bases in between. The CDR3 is made up of 12 amino acids. Per germline, CDR1 DFQATT and CDR2 SNEGSKA (reference sequence).

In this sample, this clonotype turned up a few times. The CDR3 loop reads CASETRTGTSGRMEQYF. The DNA for the CDR3 is TGTGCCAGCGAAACCCGCACCGGGACTAGCGGGAGGATGGAGCAGTACTTC. The chain employs TRBV19 and TRBJ2-7; 15 bases are a match to TRBD2. Germline values: CDR1 LNHDA, CDR2 SQIVND (reference sequence). This CDR3 is built from 17 residues. The ends lost 9 bases at V and 7 bases at J; junction bases unmatched: 16. The whole variable domain, filled in from reference TRBV19 and TRBJ2-7, reads DGGITQSPKYLFRKEGQNVTLSCEQNLNHDAMYWYRQDPGQGLRLIYYSQIVNDFQKGDIAEGYSVSREKKESFPLTVTSAQKNPTAFYLCASETRTGTSGRMEQYFGPGTRLTVT.

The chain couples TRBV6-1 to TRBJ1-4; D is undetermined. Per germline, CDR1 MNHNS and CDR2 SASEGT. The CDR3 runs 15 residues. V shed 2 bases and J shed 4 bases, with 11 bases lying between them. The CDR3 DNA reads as TGTGCCAGCAGTGAAAGAGCTGGATTTAATGAAAAACTGTTTTTT. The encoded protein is CASSERAGFNEKLFF.

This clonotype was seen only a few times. The CDR3 region has the DNA TGTGCCACCAGCAGAGATTTTTCCCCGCTATACGAGCAGTACTTC. It codes for CATSRDFSPLYEQYF. The rearrangement joins TRBV15 to TRBJ2-7; D not resolved. The germline V gene encodes CDR1 LNHNV and CDR2 YYDKDF (reference sequence). The CDR3 sequence is 15 residues long. The ends were cut back, 0 bases at V and 4 bases at J, with 13 bases in the middle.

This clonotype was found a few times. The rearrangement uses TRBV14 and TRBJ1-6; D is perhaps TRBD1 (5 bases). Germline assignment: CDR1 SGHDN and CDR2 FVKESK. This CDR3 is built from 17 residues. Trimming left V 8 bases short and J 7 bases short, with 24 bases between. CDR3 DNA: TGTGCCAGCGACAGTTGTAATGATCCTACACGGAATTCACCCCTCCACTTT. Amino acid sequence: CASDSCNDPTRNSPLHF.

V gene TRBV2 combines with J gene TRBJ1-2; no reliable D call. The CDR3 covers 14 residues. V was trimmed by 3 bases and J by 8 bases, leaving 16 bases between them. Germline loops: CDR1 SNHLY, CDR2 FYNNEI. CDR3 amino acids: CASSDLESQGGYTF. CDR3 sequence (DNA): TGTGCCAGCAGTGATTTGGAAAGCCAAGGAGGCTACACCTTC.

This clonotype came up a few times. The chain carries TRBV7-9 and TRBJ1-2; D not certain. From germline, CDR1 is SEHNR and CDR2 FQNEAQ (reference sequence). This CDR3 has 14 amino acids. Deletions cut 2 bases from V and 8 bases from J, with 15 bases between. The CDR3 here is CASSLPEGFGGYTF. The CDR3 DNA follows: TGTGCCAGCAGCTTACCTGAAGGGTTCGGAGGCTACACCTTC.